The clone carrying this T cell receptor beta chain was recorded many times. Its antigen is currently unknown. These data are taken from a study of early T cells in non-severe SARS-CoV-2 infection. Study-wide findings and caveats: VDJdb-based annotation leaned toward anti-spike CD8 responses and missed private and CD4 specificities.

Individually, cDNA molecules had unique molecular identifiers attached to them. TCRdb re-analysed the 5' RACE reads in MiXCR, keeping a single row per CDR3 protein. The sample includes some 24,000 distinct CDR3 sequences, more than 3.5% of them seen just once. Material for sequencing was whole blood. The sequence came from an adult who was a healthcare worker with PCR-confirmed SARS-CoV-2 infection or an uninfected control (not recorded which).

The CDR3 DNA sequence: TGTGCCAGCAGTTTACCCAGGGGGAGGCTGAATGAGCAGTTCTTC. This gives the protein CASSLPRGRLNEQFF. The V gene is TRBV28, the J gene TRBJ2-1; the D gene is possibly TRBD1 (7 bases). The V and J ends lost 2 bases and 7 bases respectively, with 15 bases between them. The CDR3 totals 15 residues. Germline CDR1 is MDHEN and CDR2 is SYDVKM.